This T cell receptor beta chain stems from a study of T cell changes during pregnancy in multiple sclerosis. Clones were read by immunoSEQ multiplex PCR, and TCRdb kept only the in-frame ones, dropping some. Of approximately 88,000 clones listed, roughly 93% were seen once; the top ten hold roughly 2.4%. This CDR3 spans 15 amino acids. Trimming took off 3 bases at V and 2 bases at J, with 13 bases between the two ends. Per the germline V gene, CDR1 is LNHNV and CDR2 is YYDKDF (reference sequence). This clone was observed a single time. The chain couples TRBV15 to TRBJ2-5; perhaps TRBD1 as D (5 bases). Sample: peripheral blood, taken in the third trimester of pregnancy. The clonotype comes from a female donor with multiple sclerosis, enrolled in a pregnancy study. The CDR3 DNA reads TGTGCCACCAGCAGGGCCCGCGACAGACAAGAGACCCAGTACTTC. Its translation: CATSRARDRQETQYF. Full variable domain (remainder filled in from reference TRBV15 and TRBJ2-5): DAMVIQNPRYQVTQFGKPVTLSCSQTLNHNVMYWYQQKSSQAPKLLFHYYDKDFNNEADTPDNFQSRRPNTSFCFLDIRSPGLGDTAMYLCATSRARDRQETQYFGPGTRLLVL.